A selection of T cell receptor beta chains follows, all from one sample in a study of blood T cell repertoires in COVID-19. Only in-frame clones appear in the TCRdb table, and some are missing; sequencing was by immunoSEQ multiplex PCR. Here the sample spans some 400,000 clones, nearly 90% being singletons. Sequencing was done on a sample of PBMCs or T cells enriched from blood (not recorded which). The receptors come from a woman between 25 and 40 years old who had recovered from COVID-19. Each CDR3 is given with its conserved first and last residue. A D gene is named only where the DNA matches it firmly. Only part of the rows carry a size: once, few, many, or a class if the clone is expanded.

CDR3aa | CDR3nt | v_gene | abundance | d_gene | j_gene
CASSLGVAGIIGGEQFF | TGCGCCAGCAGCTTGGGGGTAGCGGGTATTATTGGGGGTGAGCAGTTCTTC | TRBV5-1 | - | TRBD2 | TRBJ2-1
CASSIQGAQYTEAFF | TGCGCCAGCAGCATCCAGGGGGCTCAATACACTGAAGCTTTCTTT | TRBV5-1 | - | TRBD1 | TRBJ1-1
CAWSVRGNTEAFF | TGTGCCTGGAGTGTACGAGGGAACACTGAAGCTTTCTTT | TRBV30 | - | - | TRBJ1-1
CASSPGRVSTDTQYF | TGCGCCAGCAGCCCTGGGCGGGTGAGCACAGATACGCAGTATTTT | TRBV4-1 | - | - | TRBJ2-3
CASSLFSGLNTEAFF | TGTGCCAGCAGTTTATTTTCAGGGCTGAACACTGAAGCTTTCTTT | TRBV27 | - | - | TRBJ1-1
CASSELGDRAHYGYTF | TGTGCCAGCAGTGAATTGGGGGACAGGGCCCACTATGGCTACACCTTC | TRBV25-1 | - | TRBD1 | TRBJ1-2
CASSTLAGGGETQYF | TGTGCCAGCAGCACCCTAGCGGGCGGGGGAGAGACCCAGTACTTC | TRBV27 | - | TRBD2 | TRBJ2-5
CASSVDSSGNTIYF | TGTGCCAGCAGCGTAGACAGCTCTGGAAACACCATATATTTT | TRBV9 | - | - | TRBJ1-3
CASSQAGPSGNEQFF | TGTGCCAGCAGCCAGGCGGGGCCAAGTGGCAATGAGCAGTTCTTC | TRBV14 | - | - | TRBJ2-1
CASRFISRGIANYGYTF | TGTGCCAGCAGATTCATCTCCAGGGGGATAGCTAACTATGGCTACACCTTC | TRBV27 | - | TRBD1 | TRBJ1-2
CAISEGQGPMPAEDYGYTF | TGTGCCATCAGTGAAGGACAGGGGCCTATGCCCGCTGAGGACTATGGCTACACCTTC | TRBV10-3 | - | TRBD1 | TRBJ1-2
CASSEGWGYGYTF | TGTGCCAGCAGCGAGGGGTGGGGTTATGGCTACACCTTC | TRBV9 | - | - | TRBJ1-2
CASSTVAGEAYVAKNIQYF | TGTGCCAGTAGTACCGTAGCGGGAGAGGCATATGTAGCCAAAAACATTCAGTACTTC | TRBV19 | - | TRBD2 | TRBJ2-4
CASSSSPGSYNEQFF | TGTGCCAGTAGTAGTAGTCCGGGCTCCTACAATGAGCAGTTCTTC | TRBV19 | - | - | TRBJ2-1
CASSGYVGQTDTQYF | TGTGCCAGCAGCGGTTATGTGGGGCAGACAGATACGCAGTATTTT | TRBV3-1/TRBV3-2 | - | - | TRBJ2-3
CASSDLGPYNEQFF | TGTGCCAGCAGTGACTTAGGTCCCTACAATGAGCAGTTCTTC | TRBV28 | - | - | TRBJ2-1
CASSLTGREVTEAFF | TGTGCCAGCAGTTTAACAGGGCGGGAGGTCACTGAAGCTTTCTTT | TRBV27 | - | - | TRBJ1-1
CASSIMWTRTGIAGNTIYF | TGTGCCAGTAGTATAATGTGGACCCGGACAGGCATCGCTGGAAACACCATATATTTT | TRBV19 | - | TRBD1 | TRBJ1-3
CASSIDRAGNTIYF | TGTGCCAGTAGTATAGACAGGGCTGGAAACACCATATATTTT | TRBV19 | - | - | TRBJ1-3
CASNTLTGSTDTQYF | TGTGCCAGCAACACCTTGACAGGGAGCACAGATACGCAGTATTTT | TRBV7-9 | - | TRBD1 | TRBJ2-3
CASSQEPRGNTEAFF | TGCGCCAGCAGCCAAGAACCTAGGGGGAACACTGAAGCTTTCTTT | TRBV4-3 | - | - | TRBJ1-1
CASSFPAGKSLVSLEQYF | TGTGCCAGCAGTTTTCCAGCGGGAAAGTCTTTGGTCTCTCTCGAGCAGTACTTC | TRBV28 | - | TRBD2 | TRBJ2-7
CASSLDRQYSPLHF | TGTGCCAGCAGTTTAGACAGGCAGTATTCACCCCTCCACTTT | TRBV5-4 | - | - | TRBJ1-6
CASSEFRTGAKLFF | TGTGCCAGCAGTGAGTTCAGGACAGGAGCAAAACTGTTTTTT | TRBV6-1 | - | TRBD1 | TRBJ1-4
CASSPLGQGDYEQYF | TGTGCCAGCTCACCACTGGGACAGGGGGACTACGAGCAGTACTTC | TRBV18 | - | TRBD1 | TRBJ2-7
CASKGSGDLFEQYF | TGTGCCAGCAAGGGTAGCGGGGATCTTTTCGAGCAGTACTTC | TRBV25-1 | - | TRBD2 | TRBJ2-7
CASSPNLRANTGELFF | TGTGCCAGCAGCCCCAACCTGAGGGCGAACACCGGGGAGCTGTTTTTT | TRBV7-3 | - | - | TRBJ2-2
CASSLEAPYEQYF | TGTGCCAGCAGCTTAGAGGCCCCCTACGAGCAGTACTTC | TRBV11-2 | - | - | TRBJ2-7
CASSGGVAGAYNEQFF | TGTGCCAGCAGCGGCGGGGTAGCGGGAGCCTACAATGAGCAGTTCTTC | TRBV7-3 | once | TRBD2 | TRBJ2-1
CASSLGLRGEQYF | TGTGCCAGCAGCTTAGGCCTCCGGGGCGAGCAGTACTTC | TRBV7-2 | - | - | TRBJ2-7
CAWTGQFGSYEQYF | TGTGCCTGGACCGGACAGTTCGGCTCCTACGAGCAGTACTTC | TRBV30 | - | - | TRBJ2-7
CASRRTSGGTVSYNEQFF | TGTGCCAGCAGAAGGACTAGCGGGGGCACTGTCAGCTACAATGAGCAGTTCTTC | TRBV2 | - | TRBD2 | TRBJ2-1
CAWSGGVEQSQYF | TGTGCCTGGAGTGGGGGAGTAGAGCAATCCCAGTACTTC | TRBV30 | - | - | TRBJ2-5
CASSARDSHNSPLHF | TGTGCCAGCAGCGCCCGGGACAGCCATAATTCACCCCTCCACTTT | TRBV13 | - | TRBD1 | TRBJ1-6
CASSRDRGSNQPQHF | TGTGCCAGCAGTCGGGACAGGGGAAGCAATCAGCCCCAGCATTTT | TRBV2 | - | TRBD1 | TRBJ1-5
CACCHYDRGDLGYTF | TGTGCCTGTTGTCACTACGACAGGGGAGACCTGGGCTACACCTTC | TRBV30 | - | TRBD1 | TRBJ1-2
CATSPRTGYNEQFF | TGTGCCACCAGTCCCCGGACAGGATACAATGAGCAGTTCTTC | TRBV24-1 | - | TRBD1 | TRBJ2-1
CASRETANYGYTF | TGTGCCAGCAGAGAGACAGCTAACTATGGCTACACCTTC | TRBV28 | - | - | TRBJ1-2